This passage covers 23 T cell receptor beta chains from one sample sequenced in a study of blood T cells in healthy people across ages. PCR was performed a second time for roughly 6 to 12 cycles using a sample-barcoded 5' primer and a J-beta primer mix. TCRdb reprocessed the 5' RACE reads with MiXCR, giving one entry per CDR3 protein. The sample includes around 1,900,000 distinct CDR3 sequences, roughly two fifths seen only once; the top ten take more than 20%. The sample was blood. The receptors originated from a human donor in good health.

The rearrangement links TRBV29-1 to TRBJ1-2; D is ambiguous. The CDR3 is made up of 11 amino acids. The V end lost 5 bases, the J end lost 5 bases, and 9 bases lay between the germline ends. The germline gives CDR1 SQVTM, CDR2 ANQGSEA. This chain's CDR3 is CSVPRAYGYTF. CDR3 DNA: TGCAGCGTTCCGAGAGCTTATGGCTACACCTTC.

This clonotype was found a few times. V gene TRBV2 combines with J gene TRBJ1-2; no clear D gene. V lost 7 bases to trimming and J lost 0 bases, with 12 bases between them. Germline lookup yields CDR1 SNHLY and CDR2 FYNNEI. This CDR3 spans 14 amino acids. CDR3 residues: CASKDGTSNYGYTF. The CDR3 DNA is TGTGCCAGCAAGGATGGCACATCTAACTATGGCTACACCTTC.

This chain connects TRBV20-1 to TRBJ2-3; D uncertain. CDR1 and CDR2 (germline): DFQATT, SNEGSKA (reference sequence). Trimming took 1 base from V and 2 from J, leaving 10 bases between them. This CDR3 has 14 amino acids. CDR3 amino acids: CSARGGPITDTQYF. CDR3 nucleotides: TGCAGTGCTAGAGGAGGCCCCATCACAGATACGCAGTATTTT.

In DNA form, the CDR3 reads TGTGCCAGCACCCCAGGGGAGGGTGGTGGAGAGACCCAGTACTTC. Translation: CASTPGEGGGETQYF. This sequence joins TRBV6-1 and TRBJ2-5; tentatively, D is TRBD2 (7 bases). The germline V gene encodes CDR1 MNHNS and CDR2 SASEGT. With 7 bases removed from V and 4 bases from J, the gap between germline ends came to 19 bases. The CDR3 is 15 residues long.

This sequence joins TRBV18 and TRBJ2-1, with D perhaps assigned TRBD1 or TRBD2 (5 bases each). The V gene's germline CDR1 is KGHSH and CDR2 LQKENI. The CDR3 is 13 residues long. The ends were cut back, 4 bases at V and 10 bases at J, with 14 bases in the middle. CDR3 loop: CASSRLVWDEQFF. DNA of the CDR3: TGTGCCAGCTCACGCCTGGTTTGGGACGAGCAGTTCTTC.

V and J are TRBV15 and TRBJ2-5; D is uncertain. In germline, CDR1 is LNHNV, CDR2 YYDKDF (reference sequence). The CDR3 is 18 residues long. Deletions cut 5 bases from V and 0 bases from J, with 22 bases between. The CDR3 DNA follows: TGTGCCACCAGCCATGGGGTCTGGACGGTTAGAGACCAAGAGACCCAGTACTTC. Protein product: CATSHGVWTVRDQETQYF.

This rearrangement joins TRBV20-1 to TRBJ2-7, with D perhaps assigned TRBD1 or TRBD2 (5 bases each). V was pared by 1 base and J by 4 bases, with 8 bases between. This CDR3 is built from 12 residues. Germline CDR1 reads DFQATT; CDR2 reads SNEGSKA (reference sequence). The CDR3 sequence is CSARGDDYEQYF. In DNA, the CDR3 is TGCAGTGCTAGAGGGGACGATTACGAGCAGTACTTC.

The J gene is TRBJ2-5, the V gene TRBV7-2; 10 positions agree with TRBD2. The length of the CDR3 is 17 residues. Trimming at V came to 5 bases and at J to 1 base, leaving 10 bases not matched to a gene. CDR1 and CDR2 (germline): SGHTA, FQGNSA. DNA of the CDR3: TGTGCCAGCAGCAGTTTAGGGAGCGGGGGGGCCCAAGAGACCCAGTACTTC. Translated: CASSSLGSGGAQETQYF.

Points on this clonotype: A read error may produce the germline difference seen at one junction end. Here the CDR3 reads CVSSSPVNEQFF. CDR3 coding DNA: TGTGTCAGCAGCTCCCCGGTCAATGAGCAGTTCTTC. This chain connects TRBV11-2 to TRBJ2-1; D ambiguous. Germline assignment: CDR1 SGHAT and CDR2 FQNNGV. This CDR3 has 12 amino acids.

The chain combines TRBV24-1 with TRBJ1-2, with D perhaps TRBD1 (5 bases). This CDR3 spans 12 amino acids. Germline V gives CDR1 KGHDR, CDR2 SFDVKD. V dropped 1 base and J dropped 8 bases, with 7 bases sitting between them. CDR3 region: CATSDFRDGYTF. CDR3 coding DNA: TGTGCCACCAGTGATTTCAGGGACGGCTACACCTTC.

The chain has TRBV3-1 and TRBJ1-2; D gene unclear. The CDR3 runs to 13 residues. CDR1 LGHDT and CDR2 YNNKEL come from the germline V gene (reference sequence). Trimming removed 1 base from V and 3 bases from J, with 6 bases in between. CDR3 protein: CASSQVEYYGYTF. The CDR3 DNA reads as TGTGCCAGCAGCCAAGTCGAGTACTATGGCTACACCTTC.

This clonotype was found once. The V and J genes are TRBV20-1 and TRBJ2-7; TRBD2 matches 9 bases. CDR1 and CDR2 (germline): DFQATT, SNEGSKA (reference sequence). V was clipped by 4 bases and J by 0 bases; unmatched bases: 10. The CDR3 is made up of 16 amino acids. CDR3 loop: CSAKGASGVFSYEQYF. For the CDR3, the DNA is TGCAGTGCTAAGGGGGCTAGCGGGGTATTCTCCTACGAGCAGTACTTC.

This chain uses TRBV24-1 with TRBJ1-3; 9 nucleotides agree with TRBD1. The V gene's germline CDR1 is KGHDR and CDR2 SFDVKD. After removal of 4 bases from V and 7 bases from J, the junction contained 7 bases not matched to a gene. The CDR3 is 15 amino acids. The CDR3 sequence is CATSDGGTGRNTIYF. In nucleotides, the CDR3 is TGTGCCACCAGTGACGGAGGGACAGGGAGGAACACCATATATTTT.

In its sample, this clonotype was seen many times. J is TRBJ1-2 and V is TRBV7-3; TRBD1 matches at 7 bases. Germline values: CDR1 SGHTA, CDR2 FQGTGA. The CDR3 covers 13 residues. V was pared by 5 bases and J by 3 bases, with 3 bases of the junction left unmatched. The CDR3 nucleotides read TGTGCCAGCAGCCGGGACAGATACTATGGCTACACCTTC. Protein: CASSRDRYYGYTF. Supplemented by reference TRBV7-3 and TRBJ1-2, the full variable domain reads GAGVSQTPSNKVTEKGKYVELRCDPISGHTALYWYRQSLGQGPEFLIYFQGTGAADDSGLPNDRFFAVRPEGSVSTLKIQRTERGDSAVYLCASSRDRYYGYTFGSGTRLTVV.

V gene TRBV20-1 combines with J gene TRBJ1-1; D unresolved. Between the trimmed V and J ends, which lost 6 bases and 0 bases, there was a span of 14 bases. Germline V CDR1 and CDR2: DFQATT, SNEGSKA (reference sequence). The CDR3 runs 14 residues. Here the CDR3 reads CSAAARGLNTEAFF. The CDR3 region has the DNA TGCAGTGCCGCTGCTCGCGGCTTGAACACTGAAGCTTTCTTT.

V is TRBV4-3 and J is TRBJ1-4; unclear D gene. Germline assignment: CDR1 LGHNA and CDR2 YSLEER. V was pared by 5 bases and J by 5 bases, with 18 bases between. The CDR3 totals 16 residues. The CDR3 protein is CASSSRAAPSNEKLFF. The CDR3 DNA follows: TGCGCCAGCAGCTCCCGGGCGGCCCCTTCGAATGAAAAACTGTTTTTT.

There are a few counts of this clonotype. The rearrangement uses TRBV6-2 or TRBV6-3 and TRBJ1-1; 7 bases fit TRBD1. CDR1 and CDR2 (germline): MNHEY, SVGEGT. Germline trimming cut 1 base from V and 2 bases from J; bases unmatched to any gene: 4. The CDR3 spans 15 residues. The CDR3 loop reads CASSYYPGGNTEAFF. The CDR3 coding sequence is TGTGCCAGCAGTTACTATCCAGGGGGAAACACTGAAGCTTTCTTT.

This clonotype showed up just a few times. The rearrangement links TRBV7-2 to TRBJ1-2, with 7 bases that match TRBD1. CDR1 and CDR2 (germline): SGHTA, FQGNSA. J was trimmed by 2 bases and V by 0 bases; bases with no gene match: 12. The CDR3 consists of 18 residues. The CDR3 DNA follows: TGTGCCAGCAGCTTAGCTTCACAGGGGTCCGGTTTGAACTATGGCTACACCTTC. It yields the protein CASSLASQGSGLNYGYTF.

Here the CDR3 reads CASSLGVADTYEQYF. CDR3 nucleotide sequence: TGTGCCAGCAGCTTAGGAGTAGCGGATACCTACGAGCAGTACTTC. The rearrangement links TRBV7-2 to TRBJ2-7; perhaps TRBD2 as D (6 bases). The germline V gene encodes CDR1 SGHTA and CDR2 FQGNSA. CDR3 length equals 15 residues. Trimming stripped 1 base from V and 2 bases from J, with 12 bases between.

This clonotype has more than one count but fewer than ten. The chain employs TRBV6-1 and TRBJ2-3; D is unresolved. The V end lost 2 bases, the J end lost 2 bases, and 14 bases lay between the germline ends. The germline V gene has CDR1 MNHNS and CDR2 SASEGT. The CDR3 covers 16 residues. Here the CDR3 reads CASSEIGGYYTDTQYF. In DNA, the CDR3 is TGTGCCAGCAGTGAAATTGGCGGATATTACACAGATACGCAGTATTTT.

The V call is TRBV10-3, the J call TRBJ1-6; weak D call: TRBD1 (5 bases). CDR3 size: 14 residues. V lost 6 bases, J lost 7 bases, and 13 bases lay in between. Germline V gene data show CDR1 as ENHRY and CDR2 as SYGVKD. The CDR3 is CAIRGRGENSPLHF. The CDR3 nucleotides read TGTGCCATCAGGGGACGGGGAGAGAATTCACCCCTCCACTTT.

The V and J genes are TRBV6-5 and TRBJ1-2; possibly TRBD1 for D (5 bases). The germline V and J ends were trimmed by 8 bases and 5 bases, with 9 bases remaining between them. CDR3 length: 11 amino acids. Germline CDR1 MNHEY, CDR2 SVGAGI. The CDR3 here is CASERGYGYTF. In DNA form, the CDR3 reads TGTGCCAGCGAGAGGGGTTATGGCTACACCTTC.

This chain joins TRBV20-1 and TRBJ1-2; 7 bases agree with TRBD1. The trim removed 1 base at V and 3 bases at J, leaving 14 bases unmatched. This CDR3 spans 17 amino acids. CDR1 and CDR2 from the germline V gene are DFQATT and SNEGSKA (reference sequence). The CDR3 region is CSARALQGDSSYYGYTF. Here the CDR3 DNA reads TGCAGTGCTAGAGCCCTCCAGGGGGATTCCAGTTACTATGGCTACACCTTC.